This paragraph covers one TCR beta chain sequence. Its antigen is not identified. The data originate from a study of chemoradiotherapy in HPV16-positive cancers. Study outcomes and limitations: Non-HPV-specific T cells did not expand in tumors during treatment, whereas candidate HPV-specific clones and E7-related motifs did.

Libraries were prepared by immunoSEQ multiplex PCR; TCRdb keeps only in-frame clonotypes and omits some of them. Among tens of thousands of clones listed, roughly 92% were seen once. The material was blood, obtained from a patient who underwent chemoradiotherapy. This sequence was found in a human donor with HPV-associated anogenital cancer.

This CDR3 is CAWSQGISGNTIYF. The CDR3 nucleotides read TGTGCCTGGAGTCAGGGTATCTCTGGAAACACCATATATTTT. The chain uses TRBV30 and TRBJ1-3, with D possibly being TRBD1 (5 bases). The germline V gene encodes CDR1 GTSNPN and CDR2 SVGIG (reference sequence). The CDR3 is 14 residues long. Trimming stripped 2 bases from V and 0 bases from J, with 8 bases between.